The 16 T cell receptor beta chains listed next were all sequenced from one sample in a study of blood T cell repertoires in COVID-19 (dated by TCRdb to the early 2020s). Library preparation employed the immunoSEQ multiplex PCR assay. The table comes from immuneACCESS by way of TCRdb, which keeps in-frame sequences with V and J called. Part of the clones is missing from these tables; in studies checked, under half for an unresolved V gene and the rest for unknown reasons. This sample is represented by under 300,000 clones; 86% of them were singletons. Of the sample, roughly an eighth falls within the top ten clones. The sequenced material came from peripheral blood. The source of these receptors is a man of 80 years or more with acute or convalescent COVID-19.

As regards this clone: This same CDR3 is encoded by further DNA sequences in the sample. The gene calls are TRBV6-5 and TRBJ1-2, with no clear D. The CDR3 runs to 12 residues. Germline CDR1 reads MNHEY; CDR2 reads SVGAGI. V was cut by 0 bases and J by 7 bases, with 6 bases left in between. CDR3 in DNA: TGTGCCAGCAGTTACTCCGGGGTTGGCTACACCTTC. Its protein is CASSYSGVGYTF.

The CDR3 DNA follows: TGTGCCAGTAGTATGGGCAGGTGGGCTGAAAAACTGTTTTTT. The encoded protein is CASSMGRWAEKLFF. The chain has TRBV19 and TRBJ1-4; D unclear. Germline assignment: CDR1 LNHDA and CDR2 SQIVND (reference sequence). The CDR3 spans 14 residues. V shed 3 bases and J shed 7 bases, with 12 bases lying between them.

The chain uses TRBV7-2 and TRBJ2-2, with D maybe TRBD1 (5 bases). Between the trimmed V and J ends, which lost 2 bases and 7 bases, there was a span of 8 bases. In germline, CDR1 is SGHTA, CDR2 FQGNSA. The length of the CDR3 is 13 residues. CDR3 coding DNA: TGTGCCAGCAGCTTATTGGGGCTCGGGGAGCTGTTTTTT. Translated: CASSLLGLGELFF.

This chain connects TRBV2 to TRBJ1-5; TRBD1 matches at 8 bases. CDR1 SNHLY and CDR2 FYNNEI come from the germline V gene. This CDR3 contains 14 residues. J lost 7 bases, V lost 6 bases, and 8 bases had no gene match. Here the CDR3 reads CASRSDRVGQPQHF. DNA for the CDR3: TGTGCCAGCAGATCGGACAGGGTGGGCCAGCCCCAGCATTTT. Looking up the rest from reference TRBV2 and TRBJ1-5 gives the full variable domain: EPEVTQTPSHQVTQMGQEVILRCVPISNHLYFYWYRQILGQKVEFLVSFYNNEISEKSEIFDDQFSVERPDGSNFTLKIRSTKLEDSAMYFCASRSDRVGQPQHFGDGTRLSIL.

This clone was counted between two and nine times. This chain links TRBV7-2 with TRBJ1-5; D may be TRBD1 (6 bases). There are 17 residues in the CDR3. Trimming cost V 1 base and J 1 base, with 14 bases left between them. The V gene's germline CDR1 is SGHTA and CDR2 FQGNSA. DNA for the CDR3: TGTGCCAGCAGCTTAGTAATAGGGACAATAAGCAATCAGCCCCAGCATTTT. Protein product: CASSLVIGTISNQPQHF.

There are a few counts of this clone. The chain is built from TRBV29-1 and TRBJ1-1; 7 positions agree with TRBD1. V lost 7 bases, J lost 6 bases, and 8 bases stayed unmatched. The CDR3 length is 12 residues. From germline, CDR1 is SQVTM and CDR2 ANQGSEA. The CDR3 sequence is CSARQGVAEAFF. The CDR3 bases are TGCAGCGCCCGACAGGGAGTCGCTGAAGCTTTCTTT.

Here the CDR3 reads CATTTRGREQPQHF. The CDR3 region has the DNA TGTGCCACTACAACCCGGGGAAGGGAACAGCCCCAGCATTTT. The V gene is TRBV6-5, the J gene TRBJ1-5; D is uncertain. V was shortened by 10 bases and J by 7 bases, with 20 bases between the two germline ends. The CDR3 sequence is 14 residues long. Germline V gene sequence: CDR1 MNHEY, CDR2 SVGAGI.

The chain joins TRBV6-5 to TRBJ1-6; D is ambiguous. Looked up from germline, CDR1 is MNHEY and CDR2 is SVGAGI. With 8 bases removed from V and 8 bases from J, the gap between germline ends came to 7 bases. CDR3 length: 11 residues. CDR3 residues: CASGSDSPLHF. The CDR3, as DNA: TGTGCCAGCGGCAGTGATTCACCCCTCCACTTT.

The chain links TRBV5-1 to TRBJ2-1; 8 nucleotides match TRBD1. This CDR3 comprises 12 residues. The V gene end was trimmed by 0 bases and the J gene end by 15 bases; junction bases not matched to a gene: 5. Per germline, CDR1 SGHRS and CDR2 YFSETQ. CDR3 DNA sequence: TGCGCCAGCAGCTTGGAGCAGGGGGCCCCGTTCTTC. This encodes CASSLEQGAPFF.

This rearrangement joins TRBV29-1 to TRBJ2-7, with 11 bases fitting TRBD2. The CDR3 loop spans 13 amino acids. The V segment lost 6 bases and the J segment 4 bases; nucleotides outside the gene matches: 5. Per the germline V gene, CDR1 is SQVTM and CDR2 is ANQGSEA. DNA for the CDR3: TGCAGCGTAAGAACTAGCGGGGGATACGAGCAGTACTTC. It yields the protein CSVRTSGGYEQYF.

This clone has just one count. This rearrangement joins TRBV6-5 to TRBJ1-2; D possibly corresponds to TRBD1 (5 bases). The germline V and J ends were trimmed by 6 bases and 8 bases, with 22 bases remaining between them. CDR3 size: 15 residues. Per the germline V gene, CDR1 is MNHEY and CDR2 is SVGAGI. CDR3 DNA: TGTGCCAGCAGAAACGGAGGGGAGGTGAGGGAAGGCTACACCTTC. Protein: CASRNGGEVREGYTF.

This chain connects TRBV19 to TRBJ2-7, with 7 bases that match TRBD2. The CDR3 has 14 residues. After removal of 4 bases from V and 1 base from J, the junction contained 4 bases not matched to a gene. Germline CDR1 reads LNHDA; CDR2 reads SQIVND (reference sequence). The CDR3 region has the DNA TGTGCCAGTAGTAAAGGACTAGGTTCCTACGAGCAGTACTTC. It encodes CASSKGLGSYEQYF.

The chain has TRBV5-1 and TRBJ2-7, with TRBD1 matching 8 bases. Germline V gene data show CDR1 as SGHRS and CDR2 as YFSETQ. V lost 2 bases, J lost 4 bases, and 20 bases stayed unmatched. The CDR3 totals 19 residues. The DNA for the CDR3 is TGCGCCAGCAGCTTTAAGGCGACAGGGGTCCGGGTCCCAAGTTACGAGCAGTACTTC. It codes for CASSFKATGVRVPSYEQYF.

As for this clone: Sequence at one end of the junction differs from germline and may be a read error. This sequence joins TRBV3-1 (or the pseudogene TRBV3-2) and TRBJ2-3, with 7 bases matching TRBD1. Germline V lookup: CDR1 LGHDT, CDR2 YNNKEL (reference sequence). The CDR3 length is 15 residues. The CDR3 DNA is TGTGCCAGCAGCCAAGATAGGATAGGGACAGTTACGCAGTATTTT. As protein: CASSQDRIGTVTQYF.

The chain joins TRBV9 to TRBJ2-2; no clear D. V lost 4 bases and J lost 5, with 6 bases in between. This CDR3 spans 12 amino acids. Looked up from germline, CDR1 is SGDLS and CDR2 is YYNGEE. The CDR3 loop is CASSFITGELFF. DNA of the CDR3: TGTGCCAGCAGCTTTATAACCGGGGAGCTGTTTTTT.

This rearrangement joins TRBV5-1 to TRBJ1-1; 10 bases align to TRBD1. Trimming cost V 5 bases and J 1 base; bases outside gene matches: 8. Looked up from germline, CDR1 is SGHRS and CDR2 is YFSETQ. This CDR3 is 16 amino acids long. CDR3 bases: TGCGCCAGCAGACTAGGACAGGGGGTAGGGAACACTGAAGCTTTCTTT. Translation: CASRLGQGVGNTEAFF.